This T cell receptor (beta chain) came from a study of pediatric ulcerative colitis. A word on this clone: No antigen is known for it.

Trimming removed 3 bases at V and 4 bases at J, with 18 bases between. Germline CDR1 GTSNPN, CDR2 SVGIG (reference sequence). The CDR3 covers 15 residues. The assay was run at survey level. The table came from immunoSEQ multiplex PCR; TCRdb's copy has only in-frame clones and leaves some out. The sample yields roughly 70,000 clones, about 90% seen once. Findings of the study overall: Rectal repertoires separated controls, mild-moderate and acute severe colitis. A couple of patients' blood samples yielded substantially fewer templates. Total lymphocyte DNA, not sorted subsets, was the template.

This clonotype was obtained from a boy aged 10-17 years with severe ulcerative colitis. The rearrangement uses TRBV30 and TRBJ1-2, with a tentative D call TRBD1 (5 bases). Sequencing was performed on blood. This CDR3 is CAWRTGVIQGYGYTF. CDR3 bases: TGTGCCTGGAGAACCGGGGTCATCCAGGGCTATGGCTACACCTTC. Based on the CDR3 plus reference TRBV30 and TRBJ1-2, the full variable domain is SQTIHQWPATLVQPVGSPLSLECTVEGTSNPNLYWYRQAAGRGLQLLFYSVGIGQISSEVPQNLSASRPQDRQFILSSKKLLLSDSGFYLCAWRTGVIQGYGYTFGSGTRLTVV.